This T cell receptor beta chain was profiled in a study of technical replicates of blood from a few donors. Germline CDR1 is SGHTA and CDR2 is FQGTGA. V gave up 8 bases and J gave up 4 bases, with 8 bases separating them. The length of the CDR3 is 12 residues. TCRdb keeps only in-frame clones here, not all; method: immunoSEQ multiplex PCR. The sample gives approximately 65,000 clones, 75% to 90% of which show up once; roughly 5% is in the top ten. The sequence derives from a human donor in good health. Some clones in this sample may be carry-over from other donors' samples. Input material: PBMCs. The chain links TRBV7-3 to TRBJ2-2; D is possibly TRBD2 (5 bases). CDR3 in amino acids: CASSRGTGELFF. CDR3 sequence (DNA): TGTGCCAGCTCCCGGGGCACCGGGGAGCTGTTTTTT. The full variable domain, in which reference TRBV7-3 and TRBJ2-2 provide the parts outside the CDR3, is GAGVSQTPSNKVTEKGKYVELRCDPISGHTALYWYRQSLGQGPEFLIYFQGTGAADDSGLPNDRFFAVRPEGSVSTLKIQRTERGDSAVYLCASSRGTGELFFGEGSRLTVL.